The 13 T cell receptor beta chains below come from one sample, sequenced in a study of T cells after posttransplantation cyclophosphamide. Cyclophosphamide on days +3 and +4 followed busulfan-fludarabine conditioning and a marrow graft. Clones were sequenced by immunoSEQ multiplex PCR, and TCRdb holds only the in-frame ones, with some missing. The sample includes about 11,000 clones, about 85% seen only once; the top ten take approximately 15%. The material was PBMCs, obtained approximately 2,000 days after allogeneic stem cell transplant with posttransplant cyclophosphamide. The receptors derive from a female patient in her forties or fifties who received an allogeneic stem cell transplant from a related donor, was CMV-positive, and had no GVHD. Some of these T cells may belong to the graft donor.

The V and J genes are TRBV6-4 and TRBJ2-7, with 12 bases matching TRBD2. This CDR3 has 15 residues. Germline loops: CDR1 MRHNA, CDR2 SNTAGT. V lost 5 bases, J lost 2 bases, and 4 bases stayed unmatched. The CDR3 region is CASSLLAGGTYEQYF. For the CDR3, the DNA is TGTGCCAGCAGTTTACTAGCGGGAGGCACCTACGAGCAGTACTTC.

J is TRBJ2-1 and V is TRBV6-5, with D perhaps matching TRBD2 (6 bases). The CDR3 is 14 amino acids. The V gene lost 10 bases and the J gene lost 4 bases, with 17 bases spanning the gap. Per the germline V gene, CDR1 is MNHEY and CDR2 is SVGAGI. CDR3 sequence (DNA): TGTGCCACCAAGGGACTGGAGGTATACAATGAGCAGTTCTTC. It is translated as CATKGLEVYNEQFF.

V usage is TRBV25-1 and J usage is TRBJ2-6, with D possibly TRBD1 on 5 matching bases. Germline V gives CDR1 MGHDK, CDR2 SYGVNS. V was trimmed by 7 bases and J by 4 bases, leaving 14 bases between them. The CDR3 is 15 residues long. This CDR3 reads CASTKQGTGANVLTF. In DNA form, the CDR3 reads TGTGCCAGCACAAAGCAGGGAACCGGGGCCAACGTCCTGACTTTC.

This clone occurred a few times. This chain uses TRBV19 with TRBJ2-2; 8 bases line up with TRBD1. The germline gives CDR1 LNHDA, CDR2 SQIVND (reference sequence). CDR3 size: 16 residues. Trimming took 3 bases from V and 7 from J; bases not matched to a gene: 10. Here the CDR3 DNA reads TGTGCCAGTAGTATTGATTGGACAGGGTTTCTCGGGGAGCTGTTTTTT. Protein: CASSIDWTGFLGELFF.

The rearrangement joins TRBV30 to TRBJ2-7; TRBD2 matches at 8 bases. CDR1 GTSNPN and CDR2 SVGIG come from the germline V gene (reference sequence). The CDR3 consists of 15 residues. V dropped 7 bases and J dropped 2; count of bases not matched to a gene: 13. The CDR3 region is CAFLALPGRAYEQYF. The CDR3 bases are TGTGCCTTTCTAGCACTTCCCGGGAGGGCCTACGAGCAGTACTTC.

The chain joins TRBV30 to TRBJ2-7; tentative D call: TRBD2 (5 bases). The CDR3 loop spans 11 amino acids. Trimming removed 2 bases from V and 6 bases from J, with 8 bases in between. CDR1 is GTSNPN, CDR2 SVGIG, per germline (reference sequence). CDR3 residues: CAWSWRAEQYF. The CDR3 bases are TGTGCCTGGAGTTGGCGGGCCGAGCAGTACTTC. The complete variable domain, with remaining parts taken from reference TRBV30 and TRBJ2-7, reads SQTIHQWPATLVQPVGSPLSLECTVEGTSNPNLYWYRQAAGRGLQLLFYSVGIGQISSEVPQNLSASRPQDRQFILSSKKLLLSDSGFYLCAWSWRAEQYFGPGTRLTVT.

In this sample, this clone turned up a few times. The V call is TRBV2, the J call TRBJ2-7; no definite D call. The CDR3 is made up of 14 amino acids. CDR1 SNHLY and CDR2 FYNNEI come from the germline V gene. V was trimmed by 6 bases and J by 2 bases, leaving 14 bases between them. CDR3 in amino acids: CASSRPQVAYEQYF. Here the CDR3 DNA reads TGTGCCAGCAGCCGACCCCAGGTAGCCTACGAGCAGTACTTC.

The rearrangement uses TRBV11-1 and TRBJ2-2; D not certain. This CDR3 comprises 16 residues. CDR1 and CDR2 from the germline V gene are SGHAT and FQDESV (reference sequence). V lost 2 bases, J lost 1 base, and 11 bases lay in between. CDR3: CASSLNPQWNTGELFF. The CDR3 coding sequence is TGTGCCAGCAGCTTAAATCCGCAGTGGAACACCGGGGAGCTGTTTTTT. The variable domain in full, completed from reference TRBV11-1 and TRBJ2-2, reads EAEVAQSPRYKITEKSQAVAFWCDPISGHATLYWYRQILGQGPELLVQFQDESVVDDSQLPKDRFSAERLKGVDSTLKIQPAELGDSAMYLCASSLNPQWNTGELFFGEGSRLTVL.

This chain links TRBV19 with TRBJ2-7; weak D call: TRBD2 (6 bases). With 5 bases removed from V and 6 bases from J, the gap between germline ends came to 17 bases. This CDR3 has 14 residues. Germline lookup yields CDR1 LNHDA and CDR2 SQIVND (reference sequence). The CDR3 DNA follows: TGTGCCAGTAGTGGCTTTCGGGGGAGCGGCGAGCAGTACTTC. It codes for CASSGFRGSGEQYF.

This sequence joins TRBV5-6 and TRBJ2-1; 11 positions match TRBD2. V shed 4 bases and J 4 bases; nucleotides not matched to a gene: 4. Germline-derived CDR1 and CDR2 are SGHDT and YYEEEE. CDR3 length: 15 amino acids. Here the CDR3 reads CASSMGLADYNEQFF. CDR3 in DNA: TGTGCCAGCAGCATGGGACTAGCGGATTACAATGAGCAGTTCTTC.

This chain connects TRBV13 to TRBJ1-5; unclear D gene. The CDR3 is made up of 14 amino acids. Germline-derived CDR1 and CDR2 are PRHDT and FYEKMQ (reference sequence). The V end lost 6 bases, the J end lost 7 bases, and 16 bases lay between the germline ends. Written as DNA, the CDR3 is TGTGCCAGCAGTGATGGAGGAAGCGGCCAGCCCCAGCATTTT. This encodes CASSDGGSGQPQHF.

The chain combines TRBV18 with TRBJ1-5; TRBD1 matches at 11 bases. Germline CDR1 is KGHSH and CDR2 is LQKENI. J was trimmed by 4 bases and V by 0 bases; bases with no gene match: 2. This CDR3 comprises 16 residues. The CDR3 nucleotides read TGTGCCAGCTCACCACCGGGGGACAGGGGGAATCAGCCCCAGCATTTT. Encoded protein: CASSPPGDRGNQPQHF.

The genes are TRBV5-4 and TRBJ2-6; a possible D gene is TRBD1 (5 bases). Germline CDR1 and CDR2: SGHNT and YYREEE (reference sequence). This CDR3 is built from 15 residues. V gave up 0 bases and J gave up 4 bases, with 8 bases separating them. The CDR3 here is CASSLAQAGANVLTF. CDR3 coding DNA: TGTGCCAGCAGCTTGGCACAGGCCGGGGCCAACGTCCTGACTTTC.